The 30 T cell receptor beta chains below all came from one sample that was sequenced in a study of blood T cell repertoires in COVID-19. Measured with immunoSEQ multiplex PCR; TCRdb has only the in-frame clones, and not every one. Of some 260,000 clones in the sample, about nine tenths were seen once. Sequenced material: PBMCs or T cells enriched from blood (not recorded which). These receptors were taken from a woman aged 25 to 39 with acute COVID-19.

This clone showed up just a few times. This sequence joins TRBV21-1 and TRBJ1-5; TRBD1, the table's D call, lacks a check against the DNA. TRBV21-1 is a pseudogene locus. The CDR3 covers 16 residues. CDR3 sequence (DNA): TGTGCCAGCAGCAAAGAGGCAGGGGACCAATTGCAGCCCCAGCATTTT. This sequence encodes CASSKEAGDQLQPQHF.

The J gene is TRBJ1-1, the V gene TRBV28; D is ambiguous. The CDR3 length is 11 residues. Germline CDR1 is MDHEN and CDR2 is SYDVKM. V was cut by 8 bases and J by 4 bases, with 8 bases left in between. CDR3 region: CASSVPTEAFF. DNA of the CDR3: TGTGCCAGCTCCGTCCCCACTGAAGCTTTCTTT.

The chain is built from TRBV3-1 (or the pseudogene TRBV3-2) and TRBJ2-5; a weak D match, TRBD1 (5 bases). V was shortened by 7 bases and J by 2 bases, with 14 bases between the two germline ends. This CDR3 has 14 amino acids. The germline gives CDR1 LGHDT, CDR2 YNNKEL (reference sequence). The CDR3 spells CASKGQGRQETQYF. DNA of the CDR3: TGTGCCAGCAAGGGGCAAGGCCGTCAAGAGACCCAGTACTTC.

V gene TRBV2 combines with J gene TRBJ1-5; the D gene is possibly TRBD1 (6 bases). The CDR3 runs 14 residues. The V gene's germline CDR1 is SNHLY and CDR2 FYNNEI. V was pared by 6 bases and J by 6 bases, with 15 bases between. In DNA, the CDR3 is TGTGCCAGCAGGGAGGCAGGGGTCGGTCAGCCCCAGCATTTT. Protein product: CASREAGVGQPQHF.

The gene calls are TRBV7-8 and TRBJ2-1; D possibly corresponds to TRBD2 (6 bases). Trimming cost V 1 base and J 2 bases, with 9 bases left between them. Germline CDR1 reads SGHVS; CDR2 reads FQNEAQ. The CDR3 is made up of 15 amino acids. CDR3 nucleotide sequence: TGTGCCAGCAGCTTAGTGTCGGGGGCCTACAATGAGCAGTTCTTC. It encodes CASSLVSGAYNEQFF.

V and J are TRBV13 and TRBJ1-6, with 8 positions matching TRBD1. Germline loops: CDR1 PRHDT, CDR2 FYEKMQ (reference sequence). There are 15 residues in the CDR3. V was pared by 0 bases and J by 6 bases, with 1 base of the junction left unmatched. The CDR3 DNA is TGTGCCAGCAGCTTAGGGACAGGGGTTAATTCACCCCTCCACTTT. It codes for CASSLGTGVNSPLHF.

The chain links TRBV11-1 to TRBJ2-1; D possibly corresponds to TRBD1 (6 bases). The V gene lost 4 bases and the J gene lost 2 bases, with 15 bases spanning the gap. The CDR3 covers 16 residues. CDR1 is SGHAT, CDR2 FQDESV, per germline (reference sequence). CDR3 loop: CASSSRDNPAYNEQFF. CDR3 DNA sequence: TGTGCCAGCAGCTCCCGGGACAACCCTGCCTACAATGAGCAGTTCTTC.

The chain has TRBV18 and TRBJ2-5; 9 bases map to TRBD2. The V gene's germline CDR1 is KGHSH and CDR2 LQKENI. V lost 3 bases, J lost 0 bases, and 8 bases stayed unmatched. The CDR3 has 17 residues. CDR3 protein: CASSPNSGSADQETQYF. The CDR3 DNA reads TGTGCCAGCTCACCGAATAGCGGGAGCGCCGACCAAGAGACCCAGTACTTC.

The CDR3 sequence: CASSQDGGFGNQPQHF. The CDR3 DNA is TGCGCCAGCAGCCAAGATGGGGGGTTTGGCAATCAGCCCCAGCATTTT. V and J are TRBV4-1 and TRBJ1-5; perhaps TRBD1 as D (5 bases). CDR1 is MGHRA, CDR2 YSYEKL, per germline. Trimming took off 0 bases at V and 2 bases at J, with 11 bases between the two ends. The CDR3 has 16 residues.

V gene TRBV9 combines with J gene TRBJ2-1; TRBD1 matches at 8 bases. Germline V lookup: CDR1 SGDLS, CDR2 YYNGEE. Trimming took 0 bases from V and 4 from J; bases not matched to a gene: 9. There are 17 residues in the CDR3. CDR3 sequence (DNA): TGTGCCAGCAGCGTAGTTAGGGACAGGAGTCCGTACAATGAGCAGTTCTTC. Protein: CASSVVRDRSPYNEQFF. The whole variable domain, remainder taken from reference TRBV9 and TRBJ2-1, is DSGVTQTPKHLITATGQRVTLRCSPRSGDLSVYWYQQSLDQGLQFLIQYYNGEERAKGNILERFSAQQFPDLHSELNLSSLELGDSALYFCASSVVRDRSPYNEQFFGPGTRLTVL.

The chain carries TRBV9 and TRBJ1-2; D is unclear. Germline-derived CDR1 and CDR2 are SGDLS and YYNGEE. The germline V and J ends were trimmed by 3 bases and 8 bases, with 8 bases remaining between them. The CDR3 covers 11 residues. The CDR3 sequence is CASSGRGGYTF. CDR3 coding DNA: TGTGCCAGCAGCGGTCGAGGGGGCTACACCTTC.

The CDR3 bases are TGTGCCAGCAGCAAACCGGCTAGACCCTCCTACGAGCAGTACTTC. Amino acid sequence: CASSKPARPSYEQYF. This sequence joins TRBV21-1 and TRBJ2-7; TRBD2, the table's D call, was not compared with the DNA. TRBV21-1 is classified as a pseudogene. The CDR3 spans 15 residues.

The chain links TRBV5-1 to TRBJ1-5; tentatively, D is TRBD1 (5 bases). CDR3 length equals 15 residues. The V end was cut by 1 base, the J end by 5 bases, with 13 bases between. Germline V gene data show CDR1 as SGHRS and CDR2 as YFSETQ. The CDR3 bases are TGCGCCAGCAGCTTGTGGGGCAGCCAGGATCAGCCCCAGCATTTT. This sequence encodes CASSLWGSQDQPQHF.

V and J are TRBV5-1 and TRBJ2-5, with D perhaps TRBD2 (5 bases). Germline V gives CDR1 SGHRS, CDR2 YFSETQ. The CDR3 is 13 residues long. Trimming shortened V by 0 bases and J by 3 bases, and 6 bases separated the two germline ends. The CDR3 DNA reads TGCGCCAGCAGCTTGGCGGGGAAAGAGACCCAGTACTTC. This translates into CASSLAGKETQYF.

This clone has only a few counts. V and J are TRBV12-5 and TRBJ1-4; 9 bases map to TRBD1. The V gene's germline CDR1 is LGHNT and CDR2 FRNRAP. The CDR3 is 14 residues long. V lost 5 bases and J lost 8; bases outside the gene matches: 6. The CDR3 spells CASGPGQGSEKLFF. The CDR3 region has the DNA TGTGCTAGTGGTCCTGGACAGGGGAGCGAAAAACTGTTTTTT.

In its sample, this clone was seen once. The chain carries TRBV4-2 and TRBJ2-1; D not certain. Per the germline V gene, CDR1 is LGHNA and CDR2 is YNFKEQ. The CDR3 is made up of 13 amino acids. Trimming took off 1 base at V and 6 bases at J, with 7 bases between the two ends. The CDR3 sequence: CASSQVLSNEQFF. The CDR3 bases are TGTGCCAGCAGCCAAGTACTTTCCAATGAGCAGTTCTTC.

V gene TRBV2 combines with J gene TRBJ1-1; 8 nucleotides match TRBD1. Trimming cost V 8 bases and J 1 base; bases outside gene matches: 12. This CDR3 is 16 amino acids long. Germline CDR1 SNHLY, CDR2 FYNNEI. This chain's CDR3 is CASPKGQAVRNTEAFF. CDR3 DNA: TGTGCCAGCCCAAAGGGACAGGCGGTTCGGAACACTGAAGCTTTCTTT. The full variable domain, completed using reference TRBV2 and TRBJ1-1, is EPEVTQTPSHQVTQMGQEVILRCVPISNHLYFYWYRQILGQKVEFLVSFYNNEISEKSEIFDDQFSVERPDGSNFTLKIRSTKLEDSAMYFCASPKGQAVRNTEAFFGQGTRLTVV.

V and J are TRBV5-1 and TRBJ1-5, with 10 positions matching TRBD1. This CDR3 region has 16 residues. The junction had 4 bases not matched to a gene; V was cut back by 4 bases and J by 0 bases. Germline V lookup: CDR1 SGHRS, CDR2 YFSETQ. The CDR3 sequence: CASSPGTGDSNQPQHF. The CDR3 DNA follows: TGCGCCAGCAGCCCCGGGACAGGGGATAGCAATCAGCCCCAGCATTTT.

The CDR3 nucleotides are TGTGCCAGCAGAACGACAGGGGCGTCCTACGAGCAGTACTTC. Translation gives CASRTTGASYEQYF. The chain links TRBV6-5 to TRBJ2-7; 8 bases fit TRBD1. The CDR3 consists of 14 residues. The J segment lost 1 base and the V segment lost 6 bases, leaving 5 bases of the junction unmatched. Germline assignment: CDR1 MNHEY and CDR2 SVGAGI.

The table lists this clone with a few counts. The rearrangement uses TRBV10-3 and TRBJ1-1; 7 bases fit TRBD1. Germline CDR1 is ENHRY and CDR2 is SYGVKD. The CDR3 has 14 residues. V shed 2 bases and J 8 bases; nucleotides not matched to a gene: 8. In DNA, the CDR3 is TGTGCCATCAGTGAGAACAGGGGAAAAGGCGAAGCTTTCTTT. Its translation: CAISENRGKGEAFF.

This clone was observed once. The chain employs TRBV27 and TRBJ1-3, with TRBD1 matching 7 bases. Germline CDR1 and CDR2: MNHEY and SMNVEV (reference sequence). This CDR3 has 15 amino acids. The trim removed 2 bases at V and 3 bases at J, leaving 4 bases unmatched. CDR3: CASSLGGGFGNTIYF. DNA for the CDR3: TGTGCCAGCAGTTTAGGAGGGGGCTTTGGAAACACCATATATTTT.

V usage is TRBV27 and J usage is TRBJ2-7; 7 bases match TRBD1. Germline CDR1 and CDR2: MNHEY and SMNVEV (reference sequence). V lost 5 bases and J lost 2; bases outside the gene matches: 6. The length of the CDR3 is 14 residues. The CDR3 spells CASSLTGAPYEQYF. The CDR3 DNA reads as TGTGCCAGCAGTCTCACAGGGGCGCCCTACGAGCAGTACTTC.

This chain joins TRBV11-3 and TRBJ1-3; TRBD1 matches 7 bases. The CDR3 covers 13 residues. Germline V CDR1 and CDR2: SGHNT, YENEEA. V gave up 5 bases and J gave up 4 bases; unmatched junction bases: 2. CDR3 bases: TGTGCCAGCAGCCGGGACAGCGGAAACACCATATATTTT. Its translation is CASSRDSGNTIYF.

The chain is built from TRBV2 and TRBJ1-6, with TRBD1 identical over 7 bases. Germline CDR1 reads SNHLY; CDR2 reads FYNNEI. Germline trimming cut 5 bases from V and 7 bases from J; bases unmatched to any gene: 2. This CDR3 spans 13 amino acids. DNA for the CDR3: TGTGCCAGCAGTAGGGGGCAGAATTCACCCCTCCACTTT. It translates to CASSRGQNSPLHF.

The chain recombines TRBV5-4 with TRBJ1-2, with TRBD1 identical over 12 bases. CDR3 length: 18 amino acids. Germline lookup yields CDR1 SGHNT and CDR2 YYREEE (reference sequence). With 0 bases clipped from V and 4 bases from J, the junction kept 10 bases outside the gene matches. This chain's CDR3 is CASSLAPSGQGAGYGYTF. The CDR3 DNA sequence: TGTGCCAGCAGCTTGGCTCCCTCGGGACAGGGGGCTGGCTATGGCTACACCTTC. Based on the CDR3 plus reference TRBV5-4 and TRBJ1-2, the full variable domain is ETGVTQSPTHLIKTRGQQVTLRCSSQSGHNTVSWYQQALGQGPQFIFQYYREEENGRGNFPPRFSGLQFPNYSSELNVNALELDDSALYLCASSLAPSGQGAGYGYTFGSGTRLTVV.

The CDR3 loop is CSVAPRTGNNEQFF. The CDR3 DNA reads TGCAGCGTCGCCCCCCGGACGGGAAACAATGAGCAGTTCTTC. This chain links TRBV29-1 with TRBJ2-1; tentative D call: TRBD2 (5 bases). CDR3 length equals 14 residues. CDR1 and CDR2 from the germline V gene are SQVTM and ANQGSEA. V lost 6 bases to trimming and J lost 5 bases, with 17 bases between them.

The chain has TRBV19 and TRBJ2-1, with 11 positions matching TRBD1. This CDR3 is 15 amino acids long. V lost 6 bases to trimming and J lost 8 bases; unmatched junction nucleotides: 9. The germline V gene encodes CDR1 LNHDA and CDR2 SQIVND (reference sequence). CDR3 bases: TGTGCCAGTAGCTTTGGACAGGGGGCGCGGGATGAGCAGTTCTTC. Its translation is CASSFGQGARDEQFF.

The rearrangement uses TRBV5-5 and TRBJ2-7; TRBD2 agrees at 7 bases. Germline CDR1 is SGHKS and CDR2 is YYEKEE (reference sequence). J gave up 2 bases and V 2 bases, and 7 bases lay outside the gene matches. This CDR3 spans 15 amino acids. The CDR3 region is CASSFGRSGTYEQYF. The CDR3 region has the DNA TGTGCCAGCAGCTTTGGTCGAAGCGGGACCTACGAGCAGTACTTC.

CDR3 protein: CASSSRDRVDGYTF. The DNA of the CDR3 is TGTGCCAGCAGCTCCCGGGACAGGGTTGATGGCTACACCTTC. The chain uses TRBV5-4 and TRBJ1-2, with TRBD1 matching over 9 bases. This CDR3 has 14 residues. Unmatched junction bases numbered 6, after V lost 3 bases and J lost 6 bases. Germline V lookup: CDR1 SGHNT, CDR2 YYREEE (reference sequence).

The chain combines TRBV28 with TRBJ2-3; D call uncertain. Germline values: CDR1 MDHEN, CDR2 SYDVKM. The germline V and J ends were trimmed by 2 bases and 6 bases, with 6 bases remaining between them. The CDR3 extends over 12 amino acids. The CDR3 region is CASSLGPDTQYF. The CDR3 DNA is TGTGCCAGCAGTTTAGGCCCTGATACGCAGTATTTT. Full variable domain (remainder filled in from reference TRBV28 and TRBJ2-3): DVKVTQSSRYLVKRTGEKVFLECVQDMDHENMFWYRQDPGLGLRLIYFSYDVKMKEKGDIPEGYSVSREKKERFSLILESASTNQTSMYLCASSLGPDTQYFGPGTRLTVL.